A single sample gave rise to the 14 T cell receptor beta chains below, sequenced in a study of blood T cell repertoires in COVID-19. Generated by immunoSEQ multiplex PCR, the TCRdb table keeps only in-frame clones and is missing some. The table lists 340,000 or so clones, about nine tenths of them singletons. Specimen: peripheral blood. These receptor sequences come from a man aged 50-59 years with active or convalescent COVID-19.

J is TRBJ2-5 and V is TRBV18, with D unresolved. The V gene lost 5 bases and the J gene lost 1 base, with 5 bases spanning the gap. CDR1 is KGHSH, CDR2 LQKENI, per germline. The CDR3 covers 12 residues. CDR3 protein: CASSSRQETQYF. For the CDR3, the DNA is TGTGCCAGCTCATCGCGCCAAGAGACCCAGTACTTC.

V and J are TRBV7-9 and TRBJ2-5; 7 bases agree with TRBD1. The CDR3 length is 18 residues. Germline V gene lookup returns CDR1 SEHNR and CDR2 FQNEAQ (reference sequence). V dropped 4 bases and J dropped 9; count of bases not matched to a gene: 23. The CDR3 DNA follows: TGTGCCAGCAGCTACGCCCCGGGACAACGGACAGGCCTCGTTGCCCAGTACTTC. The encoded protein is CASSYAPGQRTGLVAQYF.

This clone appeared a few times. The CDR3 nucleotides are TGTGCCAGCAGTTTAAAGTTTAGGCTAGCGGGGGCATACGAGCAGTACTTC. Translation gives CASSLKFRLAGAYEQYF. This rearrangement joins TRBV27 to TRBJ2-7, with 10 bases fitting TRBD2. Germline loops: CDR1 MNHEY, CDR2 SMNVEV (reference sequence). V was pared by 2 bases and J by 4 bases, with 11 bases of the junction left unmatched. This CDR3 is 17 amino acids long.

The chain links TRBV3-1 (or the pseudogene TRBV3-2) to TRBJ1-1; D is uncertain. This CDR3 has 16 residues. V was pared by 0 bases and J by 0 bases, with 11 bases between. Germline V CDR1 and CDR2: LGHDT, YNNKEL (reference sequence). The CDR3 DNA sequence: TGTGCCAGCAGCCAAGATCTCCCAGGAATGAACACTGAAGCTTTCTTT. Its translation is CASSQDLPGMNTEAFF.

The chain employs TRBV23-1 and TRBJ2-3; D possibly corresponds to TRBD1 (5 bases). TRBV23-1 is flagged as an ORF with uncertain function. Trimming shortened V by 3 bases and J by 0 bases, and 19 bases separated the two germline ends. This CDR3 is 18 amino acids long. The CDR3 spells CASSHSPTVPSSTDTQYF. DNA for the CDR3: TGCGCCAGCAGTCACTCGCCGACAGTCCCGAGTAGCACAGATACGCAGTATTTT.

The chain links TRBV28 to TRBJ2-7; 8 nucleotides line up with TRBD2. Per germline, CDR1 MDHEN and CDR2 SYDVKM. J gave up 6 bases and V 3 bases, and 7 bases lay outside the gene matches. This CDR3 region has 14 residues. The CDR3 region is CASSFLGLVSEQYF. The CDR3 DNA reads as TGTGCCAGCAGTTTCCTGGGACTAGTCAGCGAGCAGTACTTC.

The V gene is TRBV5-1, the J gene TRBJ1-2, with a weak D call TRBD1 (6 bases). Per germline, CDR1 SGHRS and CDR2 YFSETQ. The CDR3 runs to 13 residues. V was cut by 0 bases and J by 7 bases, with 10 bases left in between. CDR3 residues: CASSLETGSGYTF. CDR3 sequence (DNA): TGCGCCAGCAGCTTGGAGACAGGCTCTGGCTACACCTTC. Combining the CDR3 with reference TRBV5-1 and TRBJ1-2 gives the whole variable domain KAGVTQTPRYLIKTRGQQVTLSCSPISGHRSVSWYQQTPGQGLQFLFEYFSETQRNKGNFPGRFSGRQFSNSRSEMNVSTLELGDSALYLCASSLETGSGYTFGSGTRLTVV.

The chain couples TRBV9 to TRBJ2-2, with a tentative D call TRBD1 (5 bases). CDR1 is SGDLS, CDR2 YYNGEE, per germline. Trimming stripped 1 base from V and 3 bases from J, with 10 bases between. This CDR3 is 15 amino acids long. CDR3 DNA: TGTGCCAGCAGCGTAAGGGGCACCTACACCGGGGAGCTGTTTTTT. Translated: CASSVRGTYTGELFF.

V and J are TRBV6-1 and TRBJ1-5; D is unclear. Germline CDR1 MNHNS, CDR2 SASEGT. Trimming took off 2 bases at V and 6 bases at J, with 8 bases between the two ends. CDR3 length equals 13 residues. CDR3 DNA sequence: TGTGCCAGCAGTGAATCGGGGTTTCAGCCCCAGCATTTT. It codes for CASSESGFQPQHF.

In its sample, this clone was seen once. The gene calls are TRBV28 and TRBJ1-1; TRBD1 might be the D (5 bases). Trimming removed 6 bases at V and 8 bases at J, with 19 bases between. This CDR3 contains 14 residues. CDR1 is MDHEN and CDR2 is SYDVKM in the germline V gene. CDR3 DNA sequence: TGTGCCAGCAGCCGTAAACGGGGGGTAGTGGAAGCTTTCTTT. Translation: CASSRKRGVVEAFF.

The DNA of the CDR3 is TGTGCCAGCAGATCGGGGAGCCAAGCTTTCTTT. It yields the protein CASRSGSQAFF. The chain is built from TRBV21-1 and TRBJ1-1. TRBV21-1 is recorded as a pseudogene. There are 11 residues in the CDR3.

The chain employs TRBV7-2 and TRBJ1-1; D perhaps matches TRBD1 (6 bases). CDR1 is SGHTA and CDR2 is FQGNSA in the germline V gene. The V and J ends lost 6 bases and 4 bases respectively, with 12 bases between them. The CDR3 consists of 13 residues. The CDR3 region has the DNA TGTGCCAGCAGTTCAACAGGGCTCACTGAAGCTTTCTTT. This codes for CASSSTGLTEAFF. The full variable domain, its missing parts supplied by reference TRBV7-2 and TRBJ1-1, is GAGVSQSPSNKVTEKGKDVELRCDPISGHTALYWYRQSLGQGLEFLIYFQGNSAPDKSGLPSDRFSAERTGGSVSTLTIQRTQQEDSAVYLCASSSTGLTEAFFGQGTRLTVV.

This clone was seen just once. This chain joins TRBV6-2 or TRBV6-3 and TRBJ2-3; the match to TRBD2 covers 7 bases. Germline V CDR1 and CDR2: MNHEY, SVGEGT. This CDR3 spans 14 amino acids. V shed 3 bases, J shed 1 base, and the junction held 1 base outside the gene matches. This CDR3 reads CASSYSGRTDTQYF. The DNA of the CDR3 is TGTGCCAGCAGTTATAGCGGGCGCACAGATACGCAGTATTTT.

This chain connects TRBV28 to TRBJ2-2; 7 bases fit TRBD1. Trimming removed 4 bases from V and 4 bases from J; junction bases left unmatched: 15. The CDR3 length is 18 residues. CDR1 MDHEN and CDR2 SYDVKM come from the germline V gene. The CDR3 region is CASSYRLGQGDPTGELFF. In nucleotides, the CDR3 is TGTGCCAGCAGTTACCGGCTCGGGCAGGGGGATCCCACCGGGGAGCTGTTTTTT.